This T cell receptor (beta chain) emerged from a study of cytomegalovirus exposure and HLA in healthy donors (dated by TCRdb to 2015 to 2018). Broadly, across the study: The 550 to 750 repertoires of the first cohort and the 110 or so validation repertoires were produced on the same platform, according to a later analysis. The aim of the study was to test whether cataloging public T cell receptors could identify signatures of past pathogen exposure. To predict cytomegalovirus infection status, the study brought together high-throughput TCR immunosequencing, statistical association of individual TCRs with disease status, and machine learning. Besides the first cohort of roughly 660 subjects, a separate validation cohort made up of roughly 130 different subjects was used.

Study-level results and caveats: A total of fewer than 200 TCR beta chains were listed by the study as associated with cytomegalovirus. In vitro tests confirmed that a few of the cytomegalovirus-associated TCR beta chains recognize cytomegalovirus antigens. A later analysis lacked HLA typing for the validation cohort, so it scored co-occurrence in that cohort across all 110 or so repertoires. Across donors, most TCR sequences were observed very rarely, whereas some public TCRs were present in many individuals. The authors suggested that the approach could potentially be extended to other disease states and immunological phenotypes. A later analysis found that TCRs clustered in the first cohort also tended to co-occur in the 120 validation repertoires, with more than 90% of cluster scores above 0. The classifier was reported to diagnose cytomegalovirus status with high specificity and sensitivity in both the original cohort and the validation cohort.

The donors belonged to the validation cohort of about 120 subjects, which was separate from the roughly 680-subject first cohort. To prepare the library, the immunoSEQ multiplex PCR assay was applied. In the original analysis: A statistical classification framework was developed to diagnose cytomegalovirus status using the catalog of TCR beta chain sequences. Held by TCRdb, this immuneACCESS table contains in-frame sequences only and omits some clones. Under half of the omission traces to an unresolved V gene where checked; the cause of the rest is unknown. Clone size and the V and J calls come from that table; the DNA yielded D and trimming. A total of roughly 100,000 clones appear in this sample, around 83% of them only once. Clones ranked in the top ten supply about 4% of the sample. Notes on this clone: It has no known antigen specificity. No much larger clonotype is one base removed from it; base qualities were not supplied.

Sample: PBMCs. This sequence was found in a woman between 18 and 30 years old in good health and CMV-seropositive.

CDR3 region: CASSPGTSRRSYEQYF. The DNA reads TGTGCCAGCAGCCCGGGGACATCTAGACGCTCCTACGAGCAGTACTTC. This receptor chain uses TRBV5-5 and TRBJ2-7; a tentative D match to TRBD1 spans 6 bases. A distance of 17 bases separates the germline ends of V and J, which lose 4 bases and 0 bases respectively. The CDR3, from cysteine to phenylalanine, totals 16 residues. The CDR3 DNA has 48 bases and is translated from base 1. As encoded in the germline V gene (reference sequence), CDR1 is SGHKS while CDR2 is YYEKEE.